This TCR beta chain was found in a study of blood T cell repertoires in COVID-19. Background on the study: T cells, B-cell-depleted T cells, or PBMCs provided the cDNA or gDNA that served as material.

Note on this clone: Distinct nucleotide sequences in the sample also encode this CDR3.

As processed by the authors: Estimation of nucleated cell counts was performed using reference gene primer amplification. Libraries were prepared by immunoSEQ multiplex PCR; TCRdb keeps only in-frame clonotypes and omits some of them. The V and J calls and the clone size are those of that table, but D and trimming were determined from the DNA. Of 150,000 to 200,000 clones in the sample, about 86% were seen once. The CDR3 loop spans 14 amino acids. V was shortened by 2 bases and J by 5 bases, with 9 bases between the two germline ends. Germline CDR1 reads SEHNR; CDR2 reads FQNEAQ (reference sequence).

The chain recombines TRBV7-9 with TRBJ1-4, with a possible D match to TRBD1 (5 bases). The sequencing input was peripheral blood. The source of this sequence is a human donor with acute or convalescent COVID-19. The donor label of this sample is uncertain. CDR3 protein: CASSLRQGNEKLFF. The CDR3 region has the DNA TGTGCCAGCAGCTTAAGGCAGGGAAATGAAAAACTGTTTTTT.